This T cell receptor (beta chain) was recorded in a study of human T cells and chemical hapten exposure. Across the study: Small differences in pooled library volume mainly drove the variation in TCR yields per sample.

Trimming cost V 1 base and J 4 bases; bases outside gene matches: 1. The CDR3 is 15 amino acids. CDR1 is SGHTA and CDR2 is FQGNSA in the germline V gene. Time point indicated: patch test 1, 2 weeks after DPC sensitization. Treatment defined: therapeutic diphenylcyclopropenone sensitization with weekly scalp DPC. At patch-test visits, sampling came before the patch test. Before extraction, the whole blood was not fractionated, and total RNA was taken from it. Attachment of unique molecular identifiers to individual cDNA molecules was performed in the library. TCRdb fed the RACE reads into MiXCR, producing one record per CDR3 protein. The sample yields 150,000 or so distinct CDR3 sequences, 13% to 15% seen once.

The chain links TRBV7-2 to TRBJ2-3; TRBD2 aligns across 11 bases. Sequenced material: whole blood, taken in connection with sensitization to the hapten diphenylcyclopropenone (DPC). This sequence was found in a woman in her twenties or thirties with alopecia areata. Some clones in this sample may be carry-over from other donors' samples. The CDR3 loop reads CASSLDSGGADTQYF. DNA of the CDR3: TGTGCCAGCAGCTTAGATAGCGGGGGGGCAGATACGCAGTATTTT.